Shown below are 5 T cell receptor beta chains from a single sample sequenced in a study of naive and memory T cell subsets. An oligonucleotide containing a UMI was ligated to the 3' end of TCR cDNA. Ligated cDNA underwent four rounds of PCR with nested alpha and beta constant region primers and SP2. TCRdb re-derived calls from the UMI-ligation and nested PCR reads in MiXCR, one entry per CDR3 protein. Among 25,000 to 30,000 distinct CDR3 sequences listed, under 6.5% were seen once. The sample was blood. These receptors all stem from an adult in good health.

Ten or more counts support this clonotype. V is TRBV4-2 and J is TRBJ1-2, with a tentative D call TRBD1 (5 bases). The CDR3 runs 15 residues. V lost 3 bases, J lost 5 bases, and 16 bases lay in between. Germline V gene data show CDR1 as LGHNA and CDR2 as YNFKEQ. CDR3 in DNA: TGTGCCAGCAGCCACCGCTCCATCAGGGAATATGGCTACACCTTC. Translating gives CASSHRSIREYGYTF.

This clonotype was seen at least ten times. The chain links TRBV24-1 to TRBJ1-5; 7 bases match TRBD1. The trim removed 7 bases at V and 6 bases at J, leaving 8 bases unmatched. CDR3 length: 14 residues. CDR1 and CDR2 from the germline V gene are KGHDR and SFDVKD. The chain's CDR3 is CATSQTGLSQPQHF. The CDR3 DNA reads TGTGCCACCAGCCAGACAGGGTTGAGTCAGCCCCAGCATTTT.

This clonotype appeared many times. V is TRBV27 and J is TRBJ2-7, with TRBD1 as a possible D gene (6 bases). The CDR3 consists of 12 residues. Trimming removed 11 bases at V and 6 bases at J, with 17 bases between. CDR1 and CDR2 (germline): MNHEY, SMNVEV (reference sequence). The CDR3 nucleotides are TGTGCCTGCACCACAGGGCGTGGCGAGCAGTACTTC. It translates to CACTTGRGEQYF.

This clonotype was seen repeatedly, ten times or more. V and J are TRBV12-3 or TRBV12-4 and TRBJ1-1; D is uncertain. V lost 5 bases to trimming and J lost 0 bases, with 16 bases between them. CDR3 size: 16 residues. CDR3 coding DNA: TGTGCCAGCAGTCGCCGGGCGGGTTCTGTGAACACTGAAGCTTTCTTT. Amino acid sequence: CASSRRAGSVNTEAFF.

In this sample, this clonotype turned up many times. The chain has TRBV7-9 and TRBJ2-7; either TRBD1 or TRBD2 may fit D (5 bases each). The CDR3 consists of 12 residues. The germline CDR1 and CDR2 sequences are SEHNR and FQNEAQ (reference sequence). V gave up 5 bases and J gave up 3 bases, with 8 bases separating them. The CDR3 spells CASSRDHYEQYF. DNA for the CDR3: TGTGCCAGCAGCAGGGACCACTACGAGCAGTACTTC.